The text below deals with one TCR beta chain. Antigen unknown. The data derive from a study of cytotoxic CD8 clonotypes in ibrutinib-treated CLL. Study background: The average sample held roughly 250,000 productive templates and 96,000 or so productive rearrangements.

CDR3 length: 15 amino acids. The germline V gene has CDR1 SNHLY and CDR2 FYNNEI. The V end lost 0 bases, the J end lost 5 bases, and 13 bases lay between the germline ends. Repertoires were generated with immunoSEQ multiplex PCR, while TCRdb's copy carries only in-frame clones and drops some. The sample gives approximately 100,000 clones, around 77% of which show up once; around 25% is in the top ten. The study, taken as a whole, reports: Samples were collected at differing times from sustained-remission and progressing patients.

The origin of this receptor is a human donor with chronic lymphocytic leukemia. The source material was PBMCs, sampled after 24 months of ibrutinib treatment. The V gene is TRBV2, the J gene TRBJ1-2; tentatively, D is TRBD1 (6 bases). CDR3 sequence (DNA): TGTGCCAGCAGTGAAGCGGCTTTCGGACAGTATGGCTACACCTTC. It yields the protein CASSEAAFGQYGYTF.